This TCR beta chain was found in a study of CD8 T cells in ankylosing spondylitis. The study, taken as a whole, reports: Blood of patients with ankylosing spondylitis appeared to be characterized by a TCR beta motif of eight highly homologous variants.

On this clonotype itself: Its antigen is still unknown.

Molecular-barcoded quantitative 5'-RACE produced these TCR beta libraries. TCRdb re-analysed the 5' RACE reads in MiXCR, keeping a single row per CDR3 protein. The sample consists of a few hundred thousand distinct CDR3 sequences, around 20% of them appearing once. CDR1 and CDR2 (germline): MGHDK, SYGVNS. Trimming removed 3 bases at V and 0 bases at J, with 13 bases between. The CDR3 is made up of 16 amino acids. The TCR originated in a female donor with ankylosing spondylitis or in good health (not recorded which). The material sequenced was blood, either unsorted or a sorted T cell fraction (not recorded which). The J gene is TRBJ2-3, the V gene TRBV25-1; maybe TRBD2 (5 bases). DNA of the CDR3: TGTGCCAGCAGTGAGGTTAGGGCTAGCAGCACAGATACGCAGTATTTT. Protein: CASSEVRASSTDTQYF.